This T cell receptor beta chain was sequenced for a study of memory CD4+ T cells and cytomegalovirus serostatus. The overall study: Healthy Belgian adult donors included 9 or 10 CMV-positive and some 23 CMV-negative people. Overall study results and limits: CD4+ memory repertoires contained about two fifths of the 164 reported CMV TCRbeta sequences.

The CDR3 loop spans 13 amino acids. Germline CDR1 and CDR2: WNHNN and SYGVQD (reference sequence). The V gene lost 3 bases and the J gene lost 8 bases, with 12 bases spanning the gap. A remark on this clone: The antigen remains undetermined.

The sort gate was single viable CD3+CD4+CD8-CD45RO+ cells for memory CD4+ T cells. Positive selection with CD4 microbeads enriched total CD4+ T cells. In the original processing: After removing out-of-frame reads, around 2,100,000 distinct TCRbeta sequences remained. This table comes from immunoSEQ multiplex PCR, and its TCRdb copy is limited to in-frame clones, with some not included. Clone size and the V and J calls come from that table; the DNA yielded D and trimming. Among approximately 60,000 clones listed, about three quarters were seen once. J is TRBJ2-3 and V is TRBV10-1, with D hard to call. The receptor comes from an adult in good health and CMV-seronegative. Sequencing was done on a sample of memory CD4+ T cells from blood. This chain's CDR3 is CASSDAGPGTQYF. CDR3 in DNA: TGCGCCAGCAGTGACGCTGGGCCGGGTACGCAGTATTTT.